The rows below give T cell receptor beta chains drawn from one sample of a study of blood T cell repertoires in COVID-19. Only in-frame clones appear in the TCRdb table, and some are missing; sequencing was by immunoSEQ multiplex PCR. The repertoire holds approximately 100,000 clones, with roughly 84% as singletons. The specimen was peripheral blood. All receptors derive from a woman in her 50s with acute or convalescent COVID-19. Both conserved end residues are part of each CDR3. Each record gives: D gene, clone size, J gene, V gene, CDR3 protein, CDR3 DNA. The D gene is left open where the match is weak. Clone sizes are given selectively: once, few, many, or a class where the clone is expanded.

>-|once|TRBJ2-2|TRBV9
CASSVGAESTGELFF
TGTGCCAGCAGCGTAGGAGCGGAGTCCACCGGGGAGCTGTTTTTT
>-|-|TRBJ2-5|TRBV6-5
CASSSDSLGAQYF
TGTGCCAGCAGTTCGGACAGTCTGGGGGCCCAGTACTTC
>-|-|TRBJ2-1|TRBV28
CASTWGGGGLYEQFF
TGTGCCAGCACCTGGGGGGGCGGGGGTTTGTATGAGCAGTTCTTC
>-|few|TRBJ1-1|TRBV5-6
CASSPRVHTEAFF
TGTGCCAGCAGCCCGAGGGTACACACTGAAGCTTTCTTT
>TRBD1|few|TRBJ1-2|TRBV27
CASSWDSRSSYGYTF
TGTGCCAGCAGTTGGGACAGTCGCTCATCCTATGGCTACACCTTC
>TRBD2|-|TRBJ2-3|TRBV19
CASSRSSGGATDTQYF
TGTGCCAGTAGTCGGTCTAGCGGGGGGGCAACGGATACGCAGTATTTT
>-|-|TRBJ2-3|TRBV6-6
CASSAGGRVSTDTQYF
TGTGCCAGCAGTGCGGGTGGGCGTGTTTCCACAGATACGCAGTATTTT
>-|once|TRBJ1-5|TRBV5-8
CASSLGQKIQPQHF
TGTGCCAGCAGCTTGGGACAGAAGATCCAGCCCCAGCATTTT
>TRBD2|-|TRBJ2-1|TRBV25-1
CASSLYSGGQYNEQFF
TGTGCCAGCTCACTATATAGCGGGGGACAATACAATGAGCAGTTCTTC
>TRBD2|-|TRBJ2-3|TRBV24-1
CATSLAGSSTDTQYF
TGTGCCACCAGCCTAGCGGGTTCGAGCACAGATACGCAGTATTTT
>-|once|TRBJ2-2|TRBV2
CASSDRVNTGELFF
TGTGCCAGCAGTGACCGGGTGAACACCGGGGAGCTGTTTTTT
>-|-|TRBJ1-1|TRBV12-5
CASGWAVNTEAFF
TGTGCTAGTGGTTGGGCAGTGAACACTGAAGCTTTCTTT
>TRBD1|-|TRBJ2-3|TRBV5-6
CASSSTRRGPSTDTQYF
TGTGCCAGCAGCTCCACTCGCAGGGGGCCTAGCACAGATACGCAGTATTTT
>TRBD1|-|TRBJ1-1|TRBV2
CASSETGQGNTEAFF
TGTGCCAGCAGTGAAACTGGACAGGGGAACACTGAAGCTTTCTTT
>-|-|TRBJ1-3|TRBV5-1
CASSLEPRSDGNTIYF
TGCGCCAGCAGCTTGGAGCCGAGGAGCGATGGAAACACCATATATTTT
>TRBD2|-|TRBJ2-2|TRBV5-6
CASSTGLAEIPNTGELFF
TGTGCCAGCAGCACGGGACTAGCGGAGATTCCGAACACCGGGGAGCTGTTTTTT
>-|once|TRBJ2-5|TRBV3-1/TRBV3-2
CASSHSNKETQYF
TGTGCCAGCAGCCACTCAAACAAAGAGACCCAGTACTTC
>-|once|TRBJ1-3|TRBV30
CAWHTGTTGNTIYF
TGTGCCTGGCATACTGGGACAACTGGAAACACCATATATTTT
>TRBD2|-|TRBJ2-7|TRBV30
CAWSVREGSDEQYF
TGTGCCTGGAGTGTACGGGAGGGGTCGGACGAGCAGTACTTC
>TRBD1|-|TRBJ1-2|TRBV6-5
CASSLRTGHYYGYTF
TGTGCCAGCAGTTTAAGGACAGGGCATTACTATGGCTACACCTTC
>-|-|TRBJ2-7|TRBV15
CATSRSRDSVEQYF
TGTGCCACCAGCAGATCACGGGACTCGGTCGAGCAGTACTTC
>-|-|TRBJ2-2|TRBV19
CASSPRVPSGTGELFF
TGTGCCAGTAGTCCCCGGGTGCCCTCGGGCACCGGGGAGCTGTTTTTT
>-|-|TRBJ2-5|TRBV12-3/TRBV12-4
CASTTFPQETQYF
TGTGCCAGCACCACTTTCCCCCAAGAGACCCAGTACTTC
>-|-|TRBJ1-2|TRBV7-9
CASSPLSYGYTF
TGTGCCAGCAGCCCATTGTCCTATGGCTACACCTTC
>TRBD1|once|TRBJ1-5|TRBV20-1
CSASLRQGLVHQPQHF
TGCAGTGCTAGTCTAAGACAGGGTTTGGTCCATCAGCCCCAGCATTTT
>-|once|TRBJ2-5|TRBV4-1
CASSPNPDSGETQYF
TGCGCCAGCAGCCCGAACCCAGACAGTGGGGAGACCCAGTACTTC
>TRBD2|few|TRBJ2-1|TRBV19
CASSTPGLDYNEQFF
TGTGCCAGTAGCACACCGGGACTAGACTACAATGAGCAGTTCTTC